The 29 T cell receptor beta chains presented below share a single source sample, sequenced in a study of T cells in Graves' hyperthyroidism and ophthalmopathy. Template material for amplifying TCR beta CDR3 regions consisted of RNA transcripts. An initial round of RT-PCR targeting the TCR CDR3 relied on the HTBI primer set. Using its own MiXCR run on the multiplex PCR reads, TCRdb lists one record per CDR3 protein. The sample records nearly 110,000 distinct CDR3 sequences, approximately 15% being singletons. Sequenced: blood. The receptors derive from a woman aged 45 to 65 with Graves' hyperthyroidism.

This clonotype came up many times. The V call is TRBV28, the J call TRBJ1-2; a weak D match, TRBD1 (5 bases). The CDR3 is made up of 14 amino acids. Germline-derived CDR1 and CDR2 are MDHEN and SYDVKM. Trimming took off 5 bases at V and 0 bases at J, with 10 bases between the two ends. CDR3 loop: CASSAGTTNYGYTF. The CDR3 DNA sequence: TGTGCCAGCAGTGCCGGGACTACTAACTATGGCTACACCTTC.

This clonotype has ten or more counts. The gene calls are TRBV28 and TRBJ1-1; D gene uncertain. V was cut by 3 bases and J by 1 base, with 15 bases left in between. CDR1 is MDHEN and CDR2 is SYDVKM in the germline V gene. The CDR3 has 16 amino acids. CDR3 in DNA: TGTGCCAGCAGTTTTTCCCACGGACTTTCGAACACTGAAGCTTTCTTT. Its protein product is CASSFSHGLSNTEAFF. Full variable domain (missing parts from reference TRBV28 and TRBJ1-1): DVKVTQSSRYLVKRTGEKVFLECVQDMDHENMFWYRQDPGLGLRLIYFSYDVKMKEKGDIPEGYSVSREKKERFSLILESASTNQTSMYLCASSFSHGLSNTEAFFGQGTRLTVV.

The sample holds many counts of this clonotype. The CDR3 is CASSPQGYYEQYV. Here the CDR3 DNA reads TGTGCCAGCAGTCCCCAGGGGTACTACGAGCAGTACGTC. The rearrangement links TRBV6-2 or TRBV6-3 to TRBJ2-7; weak D call: TRBD1 (6 bases). Germline V gives CDR1 MNHEY, CDR2 SVGEGT. This CDR3 has 13 amino acids. Between the trimmed V and J ends, which lost 5 bases and 3 bases, there was a span of 11 bases.

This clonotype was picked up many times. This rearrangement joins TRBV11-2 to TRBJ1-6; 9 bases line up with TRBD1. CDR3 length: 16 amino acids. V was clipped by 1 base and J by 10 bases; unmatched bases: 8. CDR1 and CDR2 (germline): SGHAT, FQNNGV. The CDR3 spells CASSLAIQGAFSPLHF. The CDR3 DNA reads TGTGCCAGCAGCTTAGCTATACAGGGGGCCTTCTCACCCCTCCACTTT.

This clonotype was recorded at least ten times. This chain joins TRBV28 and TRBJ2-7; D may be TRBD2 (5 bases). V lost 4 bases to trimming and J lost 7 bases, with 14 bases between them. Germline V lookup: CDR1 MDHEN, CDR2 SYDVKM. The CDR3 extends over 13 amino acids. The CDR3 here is CASSSQPRGEQYF. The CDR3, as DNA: TGTGCCAGCAGTTCCCAACCCCGCGGGGAGCAGTACTTC.

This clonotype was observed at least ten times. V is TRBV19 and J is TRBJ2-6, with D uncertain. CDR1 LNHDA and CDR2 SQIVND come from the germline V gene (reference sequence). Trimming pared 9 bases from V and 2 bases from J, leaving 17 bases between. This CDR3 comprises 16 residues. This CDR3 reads CASEAKAITGANVLTF. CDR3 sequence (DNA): TGTGCCAGCGAAGCAAAAGCCATTACTGGGGCCAACGTCCTGACTTTC.

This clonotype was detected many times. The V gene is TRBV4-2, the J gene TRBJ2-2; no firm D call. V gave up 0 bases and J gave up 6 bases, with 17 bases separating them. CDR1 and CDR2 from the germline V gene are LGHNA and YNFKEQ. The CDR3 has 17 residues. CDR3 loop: CASSQDEGRFFPGELFF. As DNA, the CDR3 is TGTGCCAGCAGCCAAGATGAAGGTAGATTCTTCCCCGGGGAGCTGTTTTTT.

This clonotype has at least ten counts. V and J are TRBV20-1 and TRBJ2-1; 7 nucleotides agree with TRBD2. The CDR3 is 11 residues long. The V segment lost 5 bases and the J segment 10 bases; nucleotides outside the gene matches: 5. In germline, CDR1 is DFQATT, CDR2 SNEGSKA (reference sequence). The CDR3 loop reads CSAQREQEQFF. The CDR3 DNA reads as TGCAGTGCTCAGCGGGAACAAGAGCAGTTCTTC.

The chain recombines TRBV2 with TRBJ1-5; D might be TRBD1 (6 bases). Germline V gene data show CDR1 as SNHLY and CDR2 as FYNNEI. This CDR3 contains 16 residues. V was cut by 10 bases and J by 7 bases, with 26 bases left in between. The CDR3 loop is CATRSDSWGSRQPQHF. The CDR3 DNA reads TGTGCCACCAGGTCGGACAGTTGGGGATCGCGACAGCCCCAGCATTTT.

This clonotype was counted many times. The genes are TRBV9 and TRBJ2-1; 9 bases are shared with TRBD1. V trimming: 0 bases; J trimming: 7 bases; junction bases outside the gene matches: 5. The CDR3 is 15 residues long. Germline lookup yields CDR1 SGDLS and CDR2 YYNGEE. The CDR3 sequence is CASSVAPGTGNEQFF. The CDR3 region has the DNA TGTGCCAGCAGCGTAGCTCCCGGGACAGGGAATGAGCAGTTCTTC.

DNA of the CDR3: TGCAGTGCAAAACCGGGACTAGCGGGAGGCACCAATGAGCAGTTCTTC. Encoded protein: CSAKPGLAGGTNEQFF. This chain joins TRBV20-1 and TRBJ2-1; TRBD2 matches 15 bases. Germline assignment: CDR1 DFQATT and CDR2 SNEGSKA (reference sequence). V shed 6 bases, J shed 6 bases, and the junction held 9 bases outside the gene matches. There are 16 residues in the CDR3.

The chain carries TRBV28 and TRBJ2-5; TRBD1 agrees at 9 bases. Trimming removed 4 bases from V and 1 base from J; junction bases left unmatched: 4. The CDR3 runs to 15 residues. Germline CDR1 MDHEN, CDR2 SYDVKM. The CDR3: CASSSSGQGQETQYF. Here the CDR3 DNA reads TGTGCCAGCAGTTCCTCGGGACAGGGCCAAGAGACCCAGTACTTC.

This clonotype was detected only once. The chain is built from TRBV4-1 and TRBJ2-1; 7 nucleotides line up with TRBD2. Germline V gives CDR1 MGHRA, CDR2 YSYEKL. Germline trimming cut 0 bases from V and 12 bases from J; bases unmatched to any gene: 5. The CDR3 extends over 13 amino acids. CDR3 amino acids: CASSQEGGGGQFF. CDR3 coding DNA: TGCGCCAGCAGCCAAGAGGGCGGGGGAGGGCAGTTCTTC.

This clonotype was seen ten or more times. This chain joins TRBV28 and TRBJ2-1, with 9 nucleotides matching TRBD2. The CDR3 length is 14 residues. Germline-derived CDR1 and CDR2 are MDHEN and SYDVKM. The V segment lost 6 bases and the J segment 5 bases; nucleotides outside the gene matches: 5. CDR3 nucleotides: TGTGCCAGCAGACCGGGACTAGCAAACAATGAGCAGTTCTTC. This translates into CASRPGLANNEQFF.

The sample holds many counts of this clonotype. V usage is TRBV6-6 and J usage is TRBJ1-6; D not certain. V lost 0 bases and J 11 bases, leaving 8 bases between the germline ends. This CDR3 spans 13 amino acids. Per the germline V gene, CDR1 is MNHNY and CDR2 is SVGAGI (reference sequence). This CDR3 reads CASSYSTGTPLHF. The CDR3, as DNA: TGTGCCAGCAGTTACTCGACGGGCACACCCCTCCACTTT.

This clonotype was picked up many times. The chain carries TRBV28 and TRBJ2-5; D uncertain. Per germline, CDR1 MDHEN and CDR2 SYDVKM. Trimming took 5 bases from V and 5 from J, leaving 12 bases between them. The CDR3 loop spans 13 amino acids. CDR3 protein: CASSVPKMETQYF. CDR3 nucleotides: TGTGCCAGCAGTGTCCCGAAGATGGAGACCCAGTACTTC.

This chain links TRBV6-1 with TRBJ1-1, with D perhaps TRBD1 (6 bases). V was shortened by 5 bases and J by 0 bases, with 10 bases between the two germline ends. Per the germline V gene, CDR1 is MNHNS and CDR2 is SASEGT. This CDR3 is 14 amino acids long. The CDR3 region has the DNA TGTGCCAGCAGTAACCGACAGGTGAACACTGAAGCTTTCTTT. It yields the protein CASSNRQVNTEAFF.

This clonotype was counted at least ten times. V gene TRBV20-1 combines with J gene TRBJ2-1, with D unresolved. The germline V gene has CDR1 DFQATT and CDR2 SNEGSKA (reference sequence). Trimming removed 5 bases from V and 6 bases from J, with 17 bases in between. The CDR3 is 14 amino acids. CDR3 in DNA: TGCAGTGCTGCCCAGGAGTTTCCCTCCAATGAGCAGTTCTTC. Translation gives CSAAQEFPSNEQFF.

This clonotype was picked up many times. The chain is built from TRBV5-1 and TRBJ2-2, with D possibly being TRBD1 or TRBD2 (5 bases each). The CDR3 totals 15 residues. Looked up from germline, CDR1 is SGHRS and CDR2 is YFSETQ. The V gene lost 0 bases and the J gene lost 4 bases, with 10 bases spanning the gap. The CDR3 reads CASSLGDPSTGELFF. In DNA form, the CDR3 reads TGCGCCAGCAGCTTGGGGGACCCATCCACCGGGGAGCTGTTTTTT.

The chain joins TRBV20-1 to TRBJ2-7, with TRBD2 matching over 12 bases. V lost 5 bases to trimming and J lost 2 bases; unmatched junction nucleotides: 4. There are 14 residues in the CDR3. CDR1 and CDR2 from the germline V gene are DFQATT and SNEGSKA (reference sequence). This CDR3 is CSASRTSGTYEQYF. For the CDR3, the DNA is TGCAGTGCTTCTCGGACTAGCGGGACCTACGAGCAGTACTTC.

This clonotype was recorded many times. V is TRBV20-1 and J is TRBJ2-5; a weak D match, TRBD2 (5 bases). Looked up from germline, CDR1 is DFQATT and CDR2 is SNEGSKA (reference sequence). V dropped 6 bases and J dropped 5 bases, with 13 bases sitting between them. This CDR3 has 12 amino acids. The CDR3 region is CSARAGVETQYF. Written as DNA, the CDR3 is TGCAGTGCCCGGGCGGGTGTCGAGACCCAGTACTTC.

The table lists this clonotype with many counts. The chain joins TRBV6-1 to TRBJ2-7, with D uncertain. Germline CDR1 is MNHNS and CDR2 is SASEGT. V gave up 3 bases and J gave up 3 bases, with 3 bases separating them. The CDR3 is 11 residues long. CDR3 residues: CASSDNYEQYF. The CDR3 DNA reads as TGTGCCAGCAGTGACAACTACGAGCAGTACTTC.

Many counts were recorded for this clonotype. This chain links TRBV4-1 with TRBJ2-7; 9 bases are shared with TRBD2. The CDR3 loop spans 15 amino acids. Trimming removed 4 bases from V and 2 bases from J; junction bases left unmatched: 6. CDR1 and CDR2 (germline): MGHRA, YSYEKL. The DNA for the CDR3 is TGCGCCAGCAGCCCTCGGCGGGAGGGCCCCTACGAGCAGTACTTC. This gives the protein CASSPRREGPYEQYF.

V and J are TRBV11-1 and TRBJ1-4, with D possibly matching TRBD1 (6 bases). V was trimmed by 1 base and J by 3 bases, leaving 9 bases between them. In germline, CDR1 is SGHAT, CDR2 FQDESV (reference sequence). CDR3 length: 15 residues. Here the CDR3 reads CASSLGQAANEKLFF. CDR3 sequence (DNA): TGTGCCAGCAGCTTAGGACAGGCCGCTAATGAAAAACTGTTTTTT.

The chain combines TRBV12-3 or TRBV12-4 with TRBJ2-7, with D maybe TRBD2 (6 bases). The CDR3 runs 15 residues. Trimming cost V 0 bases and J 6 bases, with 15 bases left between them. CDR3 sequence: CASSLAAGSYFEQYF. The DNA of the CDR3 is TGTGCCAGCAGTTTAGCGGCCGGGAGCTACTTCGAGCAGTACTTC.

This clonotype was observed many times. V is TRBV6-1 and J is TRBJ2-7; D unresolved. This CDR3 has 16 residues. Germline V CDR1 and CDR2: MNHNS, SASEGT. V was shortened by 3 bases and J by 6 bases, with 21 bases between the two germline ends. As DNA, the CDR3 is TGTGCCAGCAGTGAGACTCTAAGAAATCTCCTAGGCGAGCAGTACGTC. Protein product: CASSETLRNLLGEQYV.

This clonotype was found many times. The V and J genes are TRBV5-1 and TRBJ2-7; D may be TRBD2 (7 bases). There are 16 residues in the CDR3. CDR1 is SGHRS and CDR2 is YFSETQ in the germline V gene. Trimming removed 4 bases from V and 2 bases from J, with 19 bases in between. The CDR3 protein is CASSPKGGGAAYEQYV. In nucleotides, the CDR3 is TGCGCCAGCAGCCCAAAAGGGGGGGGGGCCGCCTACGAGCAGTACGTC.

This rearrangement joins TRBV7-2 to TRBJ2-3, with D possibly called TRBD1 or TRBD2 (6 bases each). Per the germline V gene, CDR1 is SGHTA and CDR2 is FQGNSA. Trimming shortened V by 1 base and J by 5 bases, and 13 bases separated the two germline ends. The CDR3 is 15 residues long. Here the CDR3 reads CASSLVGGQLDTQYF. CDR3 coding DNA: TGTGCCAGCAGCTTAGTAGGGGGGCAATTAGATACGCAGTATTTT.

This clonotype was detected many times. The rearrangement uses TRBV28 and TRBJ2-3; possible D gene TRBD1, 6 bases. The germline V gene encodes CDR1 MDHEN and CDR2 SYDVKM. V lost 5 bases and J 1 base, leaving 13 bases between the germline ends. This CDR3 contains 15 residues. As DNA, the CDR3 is TGTGCCAGCAGTCCATCACAGGGTGGCACAGATACGCAGTATTTT. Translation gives CASSPSQGGTDTQYF.